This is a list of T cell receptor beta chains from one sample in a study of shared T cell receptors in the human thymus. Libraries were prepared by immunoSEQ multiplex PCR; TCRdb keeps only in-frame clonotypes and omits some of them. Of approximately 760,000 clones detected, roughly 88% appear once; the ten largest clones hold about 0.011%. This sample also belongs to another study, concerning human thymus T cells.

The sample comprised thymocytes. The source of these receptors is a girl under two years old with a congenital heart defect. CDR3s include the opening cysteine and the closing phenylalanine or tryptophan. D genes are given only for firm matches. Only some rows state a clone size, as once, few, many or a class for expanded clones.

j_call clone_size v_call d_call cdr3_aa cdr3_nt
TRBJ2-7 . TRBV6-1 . CASSDGRGNALLHEQYF TGTGCCAGCAGTGACGGACGGGGGAATGCCCTACTACACGAGCAGTACTTC
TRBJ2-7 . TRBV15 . CATSREQGTTYEQYF TGTGCCACCAGCAGGGAACAGGGAACCACCTACGAGCAGTACTTC
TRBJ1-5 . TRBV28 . CASNPWAVQPNYQPQHF TGTGCCAGCAACCCCTGGGCAGTCCAACCGAACTATCAGCCCCAGCATTTT
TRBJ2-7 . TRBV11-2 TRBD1 CASSLRQGAGYEQYF TGTGCCAGCAGCTTAAGACAGGGGGCTGGGTACGAGCAGTACTTC
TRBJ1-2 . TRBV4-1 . CASSQGTANNYGYTF TGCGCCAGCAGCCAAGGGACAGCAAATAACTATGGCTACACCTTC
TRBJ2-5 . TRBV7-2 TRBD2 CASSLQLTSGGQETQYF TGTGCCAGCAGCTTACAATTGACTAGCGGGGGACAAGAGACCCAGTACTTC
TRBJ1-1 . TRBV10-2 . CASSVKPRTNTEAFF TGCGCCAGCAGTGTTAAGCCGAGGACTAACACTGAAGCTTTCTTT
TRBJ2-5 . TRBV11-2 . CASSPGQTLGETQYF TGTGCCAGCAGCCCAGGACAAACCCTGGGAGAGACCCAGTACTTC
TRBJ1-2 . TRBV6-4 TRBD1 CASSPDRGHKKNYGYTF TGTGCCAGCAGTCCGGACAGGGGCCACAAGAAAAACTATGGCTACACCTTC
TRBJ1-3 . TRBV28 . CASSLCNTPLSGNTIYF TGTGCCAGCAGTTTATGCAACACCCCGTTATCTGGAAACACCATATATTTT
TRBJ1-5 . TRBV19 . CASTSDYSNQPQHF TGTGCCAGTACCAGCGATTATAGCAATCAGCCCCAGCATTTT
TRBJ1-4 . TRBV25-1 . CASRGRWGQKTNEKLFF TGTGCCAGCAGGGGTCGGTGGGGGCAGAAAACTAATGAAAAACTGTTTTTT
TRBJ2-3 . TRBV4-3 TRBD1 CASSQTPGPGQGTLGEQYF TGCGCCAGCAGCCAAACCCCGGGTCCTGGACAGGGGACGTTAGGTGAGCAGTATTTT
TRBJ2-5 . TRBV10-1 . CASSELGRETQYF TGCGCCAGCAGTGAGTTAGGGAGAGAGACCCAGTACTTC
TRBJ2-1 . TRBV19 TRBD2 CASSATSGGATYEQFF TGTGCCAGTAGTGCGACTAGCGGGGGGGCCACGTATGAGCAGTTCTTC
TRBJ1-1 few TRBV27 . CASRSFRGGLNTEAFF TGTGCCAGCAGGTCTTTTCGGGGGGGGCTGAACACTGAAGCTTTCTTT
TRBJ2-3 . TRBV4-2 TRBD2 CASSQEASGGSTDTQYF TGTGCCAGCAGCCAAGAAGCTAGCGGGGGTAGCACAGATACGCAGTATTTT
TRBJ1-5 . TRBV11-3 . CASSSPRRNSYSNQPQHF TGTGCCAGCAGCTCCCCAAGACGTAACAGTTATAGCAATCAGCCCCAGCATTTT
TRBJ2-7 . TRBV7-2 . CASVGGRTVSEQYF TGTGCCAGCGTGGGTGGGAGGACCGTCTCCGAGCAGTACTTC
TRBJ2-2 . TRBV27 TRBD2 CASSCASGGADTGELFF TGTGCCAGCAGTTGTGCTAGCGGGGGGGCCGACACCGGGGAGCTGTTTTTT
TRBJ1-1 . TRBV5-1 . CASSLGRAAFF TGCGCCAGCAGCTTGGGGAGGGCGGCTTTCTTT
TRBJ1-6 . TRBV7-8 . CASSLAVRYNSPLHF TGTGCCAGCAGCTTAGCTGTCCGGTATAATTCACCCCTCCACTTT
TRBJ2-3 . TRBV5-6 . CASSSEAMSPTDTQYF TGTGCCAGCAGCTCCGAAGCCATGAGCCCCACAGATACGCAGTATTTT
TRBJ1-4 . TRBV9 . CASSVGIKGPHVKLFF TGTGCCAGCAGCGTAGGAATTAAGGGGCCCCATGTGAAACTGTTTTTT
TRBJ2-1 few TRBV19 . CATRVDKVVNEQFF TGTGCCACCAGGGTGGACAAGGTGGTGAATGAGCAGTTCTTC
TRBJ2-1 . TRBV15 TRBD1 CATSPRPGQGSNNEQFF TGTGCCACCAGCCCACGTCCGGGACAGGGATCAAACAATGAGCAGTTCTTC
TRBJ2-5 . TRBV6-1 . CASIIQGMETQYF TGTGCCAGCATCATCCAGGGTATGGAGACCCAGTACTTC
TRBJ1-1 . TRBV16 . CASSQFLSEAFF TGTGCCAGCAGCCAGTTCTTATCGGAAGCTTTCTTT
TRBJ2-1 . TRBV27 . CASSFSQRWNEQFF TGTGCCAGCAGTTTCTCCCAGCGGTGGAATGAGCAGTTCTTC
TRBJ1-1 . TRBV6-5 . CASSYSYHRANTEAFF TGTGCCAGCAGTTACTCGTATCACAGGGCGAACACTGAAGCTTTCTTT
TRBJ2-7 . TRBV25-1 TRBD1 CASSRWGNRGPSYEQYF TGTGCCAGCAGTAGGTGGGGAAACAGGGGACCCTCCTACGAGCAGTACTTC
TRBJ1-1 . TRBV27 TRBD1 CASSLGDRGIKSMNTEAFF TGTGCCAGCAGTTTGGGGGACAGGGGCATTAAAAGCATGAACACTGAAGCTTTCTTT
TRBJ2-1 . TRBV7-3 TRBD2 CASSLRARGGLGDEQFF TGTGCCAGCAGCTTAAGGGCGCGGGGGGGCCTTGGCGATGAGCAGTTCTTC
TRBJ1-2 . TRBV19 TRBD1 CASRLLSGQGNYGYTF TGTGCCAGTAGGCTATTGTCTGGACAGGGGAACTATGGCTACACCTTC
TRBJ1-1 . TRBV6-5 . CASSLTGTRTEAFF TGTGCCAGCAGCCTCACAGGGACGCGCACTGAAGCTTTCTTT
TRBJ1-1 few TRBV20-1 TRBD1 CSADRGRAFF TGCAGTGCCGACAGGGGACGGGCTTTCTTT
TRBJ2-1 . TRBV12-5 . CASGLVKGFEQFF TGTGCTAGTGGTTTGGTTAAGGGGTTTGAGCAGTTCTTC
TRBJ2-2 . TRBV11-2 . CASSLESAGSAGELFF TGTGCCAGCAGCTTAGAGTCAGCCGGGTCGGCCGGGGAGCTGTTTTTT
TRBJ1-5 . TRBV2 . CASRETQGVRDQPQHF TGTGCCAGCAGAGAGACGCAGGGTGTCCGGGATCAGCCCCAGCATTTT
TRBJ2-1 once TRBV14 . CASSEKNRTAYNEQFF TGTGCCAGCAGCGAAAAAAACCGGACAGCTTACAATGAGCAGTTCTTC
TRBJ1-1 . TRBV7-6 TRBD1 CASSLRTGSTEAFF TGTGCCAGCAGCTTAAGGACAGGAAGCACTGAAGCTTTCTTT
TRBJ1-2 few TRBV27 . CASSLPGSHGYTF TGTGCCAGCAGTCTCCCGGGATCTCATGGCTACACCTTC
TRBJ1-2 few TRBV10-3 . CAISRGGQGYTF TGTGCCATCAGCCGAGGGGGTCAGGGCTACACCTTC
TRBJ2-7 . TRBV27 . CASSLSTGTGTYEQYF TGTGCCAGCAGTTTATCGACCGGGACTGGGACCTACGAGCAGTACTTC
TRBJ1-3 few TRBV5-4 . CASSRQGGGNTIYF TGTGCCAGCAGCAGGCAGGGAGGTGGAAACACCATATATTTT
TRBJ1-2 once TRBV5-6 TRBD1 CASSPPGTGRFNYGYTF TGTGCCAGCAGTCCCCCCGGGACAGGGAGGTTTAACTATGGCTACACCTTC
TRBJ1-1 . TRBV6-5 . CASSQVALNTEAFF TGTGCCAGCAGTCAGGTCGCTCTAAACACTGAAGCTTTCTTT
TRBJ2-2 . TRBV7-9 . CASRVVAGELFF TGTGCCAGCCGGGTTGTGGCCGGGGAGCTGTTTTTT
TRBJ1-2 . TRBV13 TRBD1 CASSSRGQGRYGYTF TGTGCCAGCAGCTCGAGGGGGCAGGGGAGGTATGGCTACACCTTC